This entry lists 29 T cell receptor beta chains sequenced from one sample in a study of cytomegalovirus exposure and HLA in healthy donors. Vbeta (60) and Jbeta (13) primers were used in the PCR. Only in-frame clones appear in the TCRdb table, and some are missing; sequencing was by immunoSEQ multiplex PCR. Of 200,000 to 250,000 clones listed, more than 75% are singletons. The sample was PBMCs. The receptors derive from a human donor in good health.

The V and J genes are TRBV2 and TRBJ2-3, with D perhaps TRBD2 (5 bases). The CDR3 consists of 14 residues. Germline-derived CDR1 and CDR2 are SNHLY and FYNNEI. Trimming removed 6 bases from V and 5 bases from J, with 15 bases in between. CDR3 nucleotides: TGTGCCAGCAGCCAGATTTTAGCGTTAGATACGCAGTATTTT. Protein sequence: CASSQILALDTQYF.

The chain uses TRBV5-1 and TRBJ2-3, with TRBD2 matching over 9 bases. Unmatched junction bases numbered 7, after V lost 6 bases and J lost 5 bases. The CDR3 covers 14 residues. Per the germline V gene, CDR1 is SGHRS and CDR2 is YFSETQ. The CDR3 bases are TGCGCCAGCACGGCGGGAGGGGCTGAAGATACGCAGTATTTT. Translation: CASTAGGAEDTQYF. The full variable domain, in which reference TRBV5-1 and TRBJ2-3 provide the parts outside the CDR3, is KAGVTQTPRYLIKTRGQQVTLSCSPISGHRSVSWYQQTPGQGLQFLFEYFSETQRNKGNFPGRFSGRQFSNSRSEMNVSTLELGDSALYLCASTAGGAEDTQYFGPGTRLTVL.

The genes are TRBV6-5 and TRBJ2-7, with 7 bases lining up with TRBD1. J was trimmed by 0 bases and V by 6 bases; bases with no gene match: 8. The CDR3 runs 15 residues. The germline V gene encodes CDR1 MNHEY and CDR2 SVGAGI. Written as DNA, the CDR3 is TGTGCCAGCAGGGGCCGACAGGGATTCTCCTACGAGCAGTACTTC. Residues: CASRGRQGFSYEQYF.

The rearrangement joins TRBV4-3 to TRBJ1-1; TRBD1 matches at 7 bases. The germline CDR1 and CDR2 sequences are LGHNA and YSLEER. Trimming at V came to 3 bases and at J to 0 bases, leaving 13 bases not matched to a gene. The CDR3 extends over 18 amino acids. The CDR3 protein is CASSQWHRDSPLNTEAFF. In nucleotides, the CDR3 is TGCGCCAGCAGCCAGTGGCACCGGGACAGCCCCCTGAACACTGAAGCTTTCTTT.

This clone appeared a few times. The chain is built from TRBV6-6 and TRBJ1-2; possible D gene TRBD1, 6 bases. The germline gives CDR1 MNHNY, CDR2 SVGAGI (reference sequence). V was clipped by 2 bases and J by 4 bases, with 8 bases between them. CDR3 length: 13 residues. The CDR3 coding sequence is TGTGCCAGCAGTTACCAGGACAGCTATGGCTACACCTTC. The encoded protein is CASSYQDSYGYTF.

This clone was seen only once. A read error may account for a junction end that differs from germline. The V gene is TRBV25-1, the J gene TRBJ2-7; weak D call: TRBD2 (6 bases). This CDR3 spans 14 amino acids. Germline CDR1 and CDR2: MGHDK and SYGVNS. The CDR3 loop reads CASSDRGKGSRGDF. As DNA, the CDR3 is TGTGCCAGCAGTGATCGGGGCAAGGGGTCACGCGGGGACTTC.

This chain connects TRBV5-1 to TRBJ1-2; TRBD1 matches at 8 bases. The CDR3 consists of 13 residues. Trimming took 1 base from V and 7 from J; bases not matched to a gene: 3. Per the germline V gene, CDR1 is SGHRS and CDR2 is YFSETQ. The CDR3, as DNA: TGCGCCAGCAGCTTGACGGACAGGGTTGGCTACACCTTC. It specifies CASSLTDRVGYTF.

The V call is TRBV19, the J call TRBJ2-7, with a weak D call TRBD2 (5 bases). This CDR3 contains 15 residues. Germline-derived CDR1 and CDR2 are LNHDA and SQIVND (reference sequence). V was pared by 0 bases and J by 7 bases, with 16 bases between. The CDR3 spells CASSIDLDSRVEQYF. The CDR3 DNA follows: TGTGCCAGTAGTATAGATTTGGACTCACGGGTTGAGCAGTACTTC.

This clone has a single count. This sequence joins TRBV6-6 and TRBJ1-3; the match to TRBD1 covers 8 bases. Germline CDR1 is MNHNY and CDR2 is SVGAGI (reference sequence). This CDR3 spans 16 amino acids. The V gene end was trimmed by 2 bases and the J gene end by 7 bases; junction bases not matched to a gene: 10. Written as DNA, the CDR3 is TGTGCCAGCAGTTACGGGCAAAGACAGGGGAGGAACACCATATATTTT. Translation gives CASSYGQRQGRNTIYF.

The chain links TRBV11-2 to TRBJ2-2; perhaps TRBD1 as D (6 bases). Germline CDR1 reads SGHAT; CDR2 reads FQNNGV. The V gene lost 1 base and the J gene lost 7 bases, with 13 bases spanning the gap. This CDR3 comprises 15 residues. CDR3 sequence reads: CASSLGGRPVGELFF. CDR3 DNA: TGTGCCAGCAGCTTAGGGGGGCGGCCGGTCGGGGAGCTGTTTTTT.

The chain is built from TRBV13 and TRBJ2-3; 15 bases align to TRBD2. This CDR3 is built from 16 residues. V lost 6 bases, J lost 1 base, and 2 bases stayed unmatched. In germline, CDR1 is PRHDT, CDR2 FYEKMQ (reference sequence). CDR3 protein: CASRRTSGRGTDTQYF. The CDR3 region has the DNA TGTGCCAGCAGGCGGACTAGCGGGAGGGGCACAGATACGCAGTATTTT.

The V call is TRBV27, the J call TRBJ1-1, with TRBD1 as a possible D gene (5 bases). Germline V gene sequence: CDR1 MNHEY, CDR2 SMNVEV (reference sequence). The V end lost 4 bases, the J end lost 0 bases, and 12 bases lay between the germline ends. CDR3 size: 15 residues. The CDR3 here is CASSSTRALNTEAFF. The CDR3 nucleotides are TGTGCCAGCAGTTCTACCAGGGCCTTGAACACTGAAGCTTTCTTT.

The J gene is TRBJ1-5, the V gene TRBV9, with D possibly being TRBD1 (5 bases). Trimming removed 4 bases from V and 7 bases from J, with 18 bases in between. The germline V gene has CDR1 SGDLS and CDR2 YYNGEE. The CDR3 is 15 residues long. CDR3 residues: CASSPDGAPWQPQHF. CDR3 nucleotides: TGTGCCAGCAGCCCCGATGGGGCCCCCTGGCAGCCCCAGCATTTT.

This clone was observed a handful of times. This sequence joins TRBV29-1 and TRBJ2-7; 10 positions match TRBD2. Trimming took 6 bases from V and 0 from J; bases not matched to a gene: 11. CDR1 is SQVTM and CDR2 is ANQGSEA in the germline V gene. This CDR3 has 16 amino acids. As DNA, the CDR3 is TGCAGCGTGCTGGCTAGCGGGGGTTGGAGCTCCTACGAGCAGTACTTC. Encoded protein: CSVLASGGWSSYEQYF.

This chain joins TRBV18 and TRBJ1-3; D call uncertain. CDR1 KGHSH and CDR2 LQKENI come from the germline V gene. The CDR3 is 17 residues long. V gave up 3 bases and J gave up 7 bases, with 22 bases separating them. CDR3 DNA: TGTGCCAGCTCACCCGGGATTTACCACACGCTAGGGAACACCATATATTTT. The encoded protein is CASSPGIYHTLGNTIYF.

The rearrangement links TRBV7-8 to TRBJ2-3; 11 bases match TRBD2. The ends lost 1 base at V and 2 bases at J; junction bases unmatched: 5. Germline CDR1 reads SGHVS; CDR2 reads FQNEAQ. The CDR3 extends over 17 amino acids. This chain's CDR3 is CASSLVIAGGPTDTQYF. CDR3 sequence (DNA): TGTGCCAGCAGCTTAGTAATAGCGGGAGGGCCCACAGATACGCAGTATTTT.

This rearrangement joins TRBV28 to TRBJ1-5; TRBD1 aligns across 7 bases. From germline, CDR1 is MDHEN and CDR2 SYDVKM. The CDR3 has 15 residues. The ends lost 2 bases at V and 5 bases at J; junction bases unmatched: 6. CDR3 sequence: CASSLEGGEDQPQHF. The CDR3, as DNA: TGTGCCAGCAGTTTAGAAGGGGGCGAGGATCAGCCCCAGCATTTT.

V is TRBV28 and J is TRBJ2-7, with TRBD1 matching over 7 bases. CDR3 size: 13 residues. After removal of 6 bases from V and 3 bases from J, the junction contained 5 bases not matched to a gene. CDR1 and CDR2 (germline): MDHEN, SYDVKM. CDR3 protein: CASRQGQLYEQYF. CDR3 nucleotide sequence: TGTGCCAGCAGACAGGGACAGCTCTACGAGCAGTACTTC.

The table lists this clone with a few counts. V usage is TRBV2 and J usage is TRBJ1-1; 7 bases agree with TRBD1. Per the germline V gene, CDR1 is SNHLY and CDR2 is FYNNEI. Unmatched junction bases numbered 8, after V lost 8 bases and J lost 5 bases. This CDR3 spans 13 amino acids. The CDR3: CASGWDRGTEAFF. CDR3 DNA sequence: TGTGCCAGCGGGTGGGACAGAGGGACTGAAGCTTTCTTT.

Regarding this clone: The sample contains more than one DNA sequence encoding this CDR3. The V call is TRBV28, the J call TRBJ1-2; no clear D gene. The CDR3 extends over 11 amino acids. Trimming took 5 bases from V and 4 from J, leaving 5 bases between them. From germline, CDR1 is MDHEN and CDR2 SYDVKM. The chain's CDR3 is CASSPLYGYTF. The CDR3 nucleotides read TGTGCCAGCAGTCCTCTCTATGGCTACACCTTC.

The V gene is TRBV7-9, the J gene TRBJ2-5, with a possible D match to TRBD2 (6 bases). Germline CDR1 reads SEHNR; CDR2 reads FQNEAQ (reference sequence). V lost 0 bases to trimming and J lost 10 bases, with 12 bases between them. The CDR3 is made up of 13 amino acids. The CDR3 is CASSLAPRLDQYF. CDR3 DNA sequence: TGTGCCAGCAGCTTAGCCCCCCGACTAGACCAGTACTTC.

This clone occurred a few times. The rearrangement links TRBV5-8 to TRBJ1-5; D is possibly TRBD1 (6 bases). V was clipped by 4 bases and J by 4 bases, with 9 bases between them. The CDR3 runs to 13 residues. Germline CDR1 is SGHTS and CDR2 is YDEGEE. The CDR3, as DNA: TGTGCCAGCAGCCTCGACAGGAATCAGCCCCAGCATTTT. Translated: CASSLDRNQPQHF.

CDR3: CASSYRGAYEQYF. CDR3 in DNA: TGTGCCAGCAGTTACAGGGGTGCCTACGAGCAGTACTTC. The chain uses TRBV6-5 and TRBJ2-7; D perhaps matches TRBD1 (5 bases). Germline CDR1 reads MNHEY; CDR2 reads SVGAGI. There are 13 residues in the CDR3. V lost 2 bases, J lost 2 bases, and 7 bases lay in between.

The V and J genes are TRBV5-6 and TRBJ2-1, with 10 bases identical to TRBD2. Germline V gives CDR1 SGHDT, CDR2 YYEEEE. Trimming removed 4 bases from V and 7 bases from J; junction bases left unmatched: 11. The CDR3 loop spans 16 amino acids. CDR3: CASSPAMGLAINEQFF. The CDR3 DNA reads TGTGCCAGCAGCCCAGCAATGGGACTAGCGATAAATGAGCAGTTCTTC.

The rearrangement joins TRBV10-3 to TRBJ1-4; D is undetermined. This CDR3 contains 14 residues. V was cut by 2 bases and J by 7 bases, with 11 bases left in between. CDR1 is ENHRY and CDR2 is SYGVKD in the germline V gene. The CDR3 bases are TGTGCCATCAGTGAGGGACTTTCCCTTGAAAAACTGTTTTTT. Its protein is CAISEGLSLEKLFF.

V and J are TRBV10-3 and TRBJ2-1, with 14 bases aligning to TRBD2. Trimming took 6 bases from V and 5 from J; bases not matched to a gene: 3. The CDR3 runs to 15 residues. CDR1 and CDR2 from the germline V gene are ENHRY and SYGVKD. The CDR3 DNA reads TGTGCCATCAGGGGGGGACTAGCGGGAGACAATGAGCAGTTCTTC. It translates to CAIRGGLAGDNEQFF.

The gene calls are TRBV7-2 and TRBJ2-5, with TRBD2 as a possible D gene (6 bases). Trimming left V 3 bases short and J 5 bases short, with 16 bases between. This CDR3 is built from 15 residues. From germline, CDR1 is SGHTA and CDR2 FQGNSA. CDR3 bases: TGTGCCAGCAGCTTTAGCGGAGCAGAGGGGGAGACCCAGTACTTC. Translated: CASSFSGAEGETQYF.

This rearrangement joins TRBV7-9 to TRBJ2-7; tentative D call: TRBD1 (6 bases). Germline loops: CDR1 SEHNR, CDR2 FQNEAQ (reference sequence). With 5 bases removed from V and 0 bases from J, the gap between germline ends came to 14 bases. CDR3 size: 15 residues. The CDR3 bases are TGTGCCAGCAGCCAGCAGGGGACCGCCTCCTACGAGCAGTACTTC. Its protein is CASSQQGTASYEQYF.

CDR3 residues: CARTGNDTQYF. CDR3 coding DNA: TGCGCCAGGACAGGTAATGATACGCAGTATTTT. This rearrangement joins TRBV10-1 to TRBJ2-3, with D tentatively TRBD1 (6 bases). Germline V gene sequence: CDR1 WNHNN, CDR2 SYGVQD (reference sequence). V was pared by 9 bases and J by 6 bases, with 10 bases between. The length of the CDR3 is 11 residues.